A single sample is the source of the 5 T cell receptor beta chains below, sequenced in a study of T cell responses to AZD1222 COVID-19 vaccine. Libraries were prepared by immunoSEQ multiplex PCR; TCRdb keeps only in-frame clonotypes and omits some of them. The sample records more than 120,000 clones, about 90% being singletons. The source material was peripheral blood, sampled 28 days after the second AZD1222 dose. The receptors originated from an adult who received the AZD1222 COVID-19 vaccine.

This chain uses TRBV30 with TRBJ1-1; 10 nucleotides line up with TRBD1. There are 14 residues in the CDR3. V gave up 3 bases and J gave up 4 bases; unmatched junction bases: 5. In germline, CDR1 is GTSNPN, CDR2 SVGIG (reference sequence). CDR3 protein: CAWRYGTGVTEAFF. CDR3 DNA sequence: TGTGCCTGGAGATATGGGACAGGGGTCACTGAAGCTTTCTTT.

V is TRBV7-9 and J is TRBJ1-2; D unresolved. This CDR3 contains 12 residues. The germline gives CDR1 SEHNR, CDR2 FQNEAQ (reference sequence). The V end lost 5 bases, the J end lost 9 bases, and 13 bases lay between the germline ends. The CDR3: CASSRQDGRYTF. Here the CDR3 DNA reads TGTGCCAGCAGCCGCCAGGATGGTCGCTACACCTTC.

The chain recombines TRBV6-2 or TRBV6-3 with TRBJ1-2; D might be TRBD1 (6 bases). From germline, CDR1 is MNHEY and CDR2 SVGEGT. Trimming took 0 bases from V and 8 from J, leaving 16 bases between them. The CDR3 consists of 15 residues. The CDR3 nucleotides read TGTGCCAGCAGTTACTCCGGACAGACTCCAATCGGCTACACCTTC. It is translated as CASSYSGQTPIGYTF.

V is TRBV11-3 and J is TRBJ2-1; 7 bases line up with TRBD2. The V gene's germline CDR1 is SGHNT and CDR2 YENEEA. V lost 5 bases to trimming and J lost 5 bases; unmatched junction nucleotides: 12. The CDR3 is 16 residues long. CDR3 sequence: CASSPRPGGTNNEQFF. CDR3 nucleotides: TGTGCCAGCAGCCCTCGCCCCGGGGGGACTAACAATGAGCAGTTCTTC.

J is TRBJ1-5 and V is TRBV7-2; weak D call: TRBD1 (6 bases). Germline CDR1 and CDR2: SGHTA and FQGNSA. V dropped 1 base and J dropped 5 bases, with 12 bases sitting between them. The CDR3 is 15 residues long. The CDR3 DNA reads TGTGCCAGCAGCTTAGTAGGGGGGCTCGATCAGCCCCAGCATTTT. The encoded protein is CASSLVGGLDQPQHF.